These 25 T cell receptor beta chains were sequenced from one sample in a study of T cells in Graves' hyperthyroidism and ophthalmopathy. Researchers took RNA transcripts and amplified the TCR beta CDR3 regions from them. Using the HTBI primer set, a first-round RT-PCR was run on the TCR CDR3. TCRdb recomputed calls from the multiplex PCR reads with MiXCR, one row per CDR3 protein. The data show under 650,000 distinct CDR3 sequences, with 15% to 20% seen just once and 3% to 4.5% held by the top ten. The sample taken for sequencing was blood. These receptors originate from a woman in her 30s with Graves' hyperthyroidism.

This clonotype was observed once. This chain uses TRBV20-1 with TRBJ2-7, with 10 bases aligning to TRBD2. Germline V gene sequence: CDR1 DFQATT, CDR2 SNEGSKA (reference sequence). V was clipped by 3 bases and J by 6 bases; unmatched bases: 5. This CDR3 contains 13 residues. The CDR3: CSASVLAGAEQYF. The CDR3 nucleotides read TGCAGTGCTAGTGTGCTAGCGGGAGCCGAGCAGTACTTC.

Ten or more counts support this clonotype. The rearrangement links TRBV3-1 to TRBJ2-1; D possibly corresponds to TRBD2 (6 bases). CDR1 and CDR2 (germline): LGHDT, YNNKEL (reference sequence). This CDR3 has 19 residues. V shed 0 bases and J shed 0 bases, with 18 bases lying between them. The CDR3 reads CASSQDFPLLALSYNEQFF. The CDR3 nucleotides are TGTGCCAGCAGCCAAGATTTCCCCCTCCTAGCGCTCTCCTACAATGAGCAGTTCTTC.

This clonotype has ten or more counts. This sequence joins TRBV11-2 and TRBJ2-1, with TRBD2 identical over 10 bases. Germline assignment: CDR1 SGHAT and CDR2 FQNNGV. V shed 1 base and J 8 bases; nucleotides not matched to a gene: 11. This CDR3 has 17 residues. In DNA form, the CDR3 reads TGTGCCAGCAGCTTAGTAATGGTAAGCGGGAGGGCCCATGAGCAGTTCTTC. It is translated as CASSLVMVSGRAHEQFF.

Note on this clonotype: At one boundary the junction diverges from the germline segment, which might be a read error. This chain uses TRBV3-1 with TRBJ2-1; TRBD2 is a possible D gene (6 bases). CDR1 is LGHDT, CDR2 YNNKEL, per germline (reference sequence). The CDR3 runs to 11 residues. The CDR3 spells CASRAGNEQSF. The CDR3 region has the DNA TGTGCCAGCAGGGCGGGGAATGAGCAGTCCTTC.

This clonotype was seen a few times. V usage is TRBV3-1 and J usage is TRBJ2-3, with D perhaps matching TRBD1 (5 bases). The CDR3 loop spans 16 amino acids. In germline, CDR1 is LGHDT, CDR2 YNNKEL (reference sequence). With 0 bases removed from V and 2 bases from J, the gap between germline ends came to 12 bases. For the CDR3, the DNA is TGTGCCAGCAGCCAAGAGACAGAGGCCTTCACAGATACGCAGTATTTT. Translated: CASSQETEAFTDTQYF.

The chain has TRBV11-3 and TRBJ2-5; D may be TRBD1 (6 bases). The CDR3 loop spans 14 amino acids. The V gene lost 6 bases and the J gene lost 2 bases, with 13 bases spanning the gap. Germline assignment: CDR1 SGHNT and CDR2 YENEEA. CDR3 DNA: TGTGCCAGCAGTCTCCGGGACACTCAAGAGACCCAGTACTTC. Its translation is CASSLRDTQETQYF.

The rearrangement uses TRBV6-5 and TRBJ2-7; tentatively, D is TRBD2 (5 bases). CDR3 length: 14 residues. Germline lookup yields CDR1 MNHEY and CDR2 SVGAGI. The V end lost 4 bases, the J end lost 2 bases, and 12 bases lay between the germline ends. CDR3 DNA: TGTGCCAGCAGTTCCGAGTTGGGAGCCTACGAGCAGTACTTC. It yields the protein CASSSELGAYEQYF.

The table lists this clonotype with many counts. This chain uses TRBV27 with TRBJ2-7, with no clear D. This CDR3 is 14 amino acids long. Trimming removed 3 bases from V and 2 bases from J, with 11 bases in between. Germline V gene data show CDR1 as MNHEY and CDR2 as SMNVEV (reference sequence). The chain's CDR3 is CASSFTDTTYEQYF. As DNA, the CDR3 is TGTGCCAGCAGTTTCACCGACACAACCTACGAGCAGTACTTC.

There are a few counts of this clonotype. The rearrangement joins TRBV20-1 to TRBJ2-7; 10 bases are a match to TRBD2. The V gene's germline CDR1 is DFQATT and CDR2 SNEGSKA (reference sequence). CDR3 length: 14 amino acids. Trimming took 8 bases from V and 5 from J; bases not matched to a gene: 12. The CDR3 reads CSSGRAGGRDEQYF. The CDR3 DNA reads as TGCAGTAGTGGAAGAGCGGGAGGGAGAGACGAGCAGTACTTC.

This clonotype was counted many times. The chain employs TRBV28 and TRBJ2-3; 11 nucleotides match TRBD1. V lost 5 bases to trimming and J lost 1 base; unmatched junction nucleotides: 2. This CDR3 comprises 15 residues. Per germline, CDR1 MDHEN and CDR2 SYDVKM. The CDR3 DNA sequence: TGTGCCAGCAGTGGACAGGGGGCGGGCACAGATACGCAGTATTTT. Translation gives CASSGQGAGTDTQYF.

Regarding this clonotype: A much larger clone differs by one base, so this may be a read error. The chain is built from TRBV29-1 and TRBJ2-1; 10 nucleotides align to TRBD2. CDR3 length: 14 residues. The V gene's germline CDR1 is SQVTM and CDR2 ANQGSEA. The CDR3 region is CSAGLAGAYNERFF. DNA of the CDR3: TGCAGCGCCGGCCTAGCGGGAGCATACAATGAGCGGTTCTTC.

In the case of this clonotype: With a much larger clone just one base away, this may be a read error. The V and J genes are TRBV27 and TRBJ1-2; 8 positions agree with TRBD1. V lost 5 bases to trimming and J lost 4 bases; unmatched junction nucleotides: 12. The CDR3 runs to 16 residues. Per germline, CDR1 MNHEY and CDR2 SMNVEV (reference sequence). The CDR3 sequence: CASSRMQQGVAYGYTF. DNA of the CDR3: TGTGCCAGCAGTCGGATGCAACAGGGGGTGGCCTATGGCTACACCTTC.

Note on this clonotype: No conserved phenylalanine or tryptophan ends this CDR3, so it is likely a read error. The rearrangement joins TRBV27 to TRBJ1-1; 8 nucleotides agree with TRBD1. Trimming at V came to 5 bases and at J to 0 bases, leaving 5 bases not matched to a gene. Germline CDR1 is MNHEY and CDR2 is SMNVEV (reference sequence). This CDR3 comprises 15 residues. The CDR3 region has the DNA TGTGCCAGCAGTCCGGACAGGGAGCTGAACACTGAAGCTTTCTCT. It specifies CASSPDRELNTEAFS.

In this sample, this clonotype turned up many times. The chain links TRBV2 to TRBJ2-7, with a weak D call TRBD1 (5 bases). Germline assignment: CDR1 SNHLY and CDR2 FYNNEI. This CDR3 spans 11 amino acids. V was clipped by 6 bases and J by 8 bases, with 11 bases between them. The CDR3 sequence: CASSVDKKQYF. DNA for the CDR3: TGTGCCAGCAGCGTGGACAAAAAGCAGTACTTC.

The CDR3 reads CASSPRLAGAINEQFF. CDR3 sequence (DNA): TGTGCCAGCAGCCCGCGGCTAGCGGGAGCGATCAATGAGCAGTTCTTC. This chain connects TRBV9 to TRBJ2-1; 10 bases align to TRBD2. Germline V lookup: CDR1 SGDLS, CDR2 YYNGEE. The CDR3 runs to 16 residues. V lost 4 bases, J lost 6 bases, and 10 bases stayed unmatched.

This clonotype was recorded at least ten times. The chain employs TRBV20-1 and TRBJ2-5; tentatively, D is TRBD1 (7 bases). Looked up from germline, CDR1 is DFQATT and CDR2 is SNEGSKA (reference sequence). The CDR3 has 14 amino acids. Trimming removed 5 bases at V and 5 bases at J, with 18 bases between. This chain's CDR3 is CSAPPLTGRETQYF. In nucleotides, the CDR3 is TGCAGTGCTCCGCCCCTGACAGGGAGGGAGACCCAGTACTTC.

This clonotype has at least ten counts. This chain links TRBV5-1 with TRBJ2-7; D not resolved. V was pared by 0 bases and J by 2 bases, with 9 bases between. Germline V lookup: CDR1 SGHRS, CDR2 YFSETQ. The CDR3 loop spans 14 amino acids. DNA of the CDR3: TGCGCCAGCAGCTTGGTACATCAAGCCTACGAGCAGTACTTC. It yields the protein CASSLVHQAYEQYF.

The table lists this clonotype with many counts. The CDR3 DNA reads as TGCAGTGCGAACCGGCCTAGCGGGGGTTCCATCTCACTTAGTGAGCAGTTCTTC. Protein sequence: CSANRPSGGSISLSEQFF. The rearrangement links TRBV20-1 to TRBJ2-1, with 10 bases aligning to TRBD2. This CDR3 spans 18 amino acids. J was trimmed by 9 bases and V by 6 bases; bases with no gene match: 23. The germline gives CDR1 DFQATT, CDR2 SNEGSKA (reference sequence).

J is TRBJ1-5 and V is TRBV19, with D hard to call. The CDR3 has 14 amino acids. Germline loops: CDR1 LNHDA, CDR2 SQIVND (reference sequence). Trimming took off 5 bases at V and 0 bases at J, with 8 bases between the two ends. The CDR3, as DNA: TGTGCCAGTAGTCGGACCCTTAGCAATCAGCCCCAGCATTTT. Its translation: CASSRTLSNQPQHF.

The chain is built from TRBV29-1 and TRBJ2-1, with 9 bases lining up with TRBD1. The CDR3 extends over 12 amino acids. Germline V gene lookup returns CDR1 SQVTM and CDR2 ANQGSEA. J was trimmed by 14 bases and V by 6 bases; bases with no gene match: 11. CDR3 DNA: TGCAGCGTCGACAGGGGGAGTGTTGGAAAGTTCTTC. Translating it yields CSVDRGSVGKFF.

V gene TRBV6-2 or TRBV6-3 combines with J gene TRBJ2-5; 7 bases agree with TRBD2. After removal of 8 bases from V and 3 bases from J, the junction contained 6 bases not matched to a gene. The germline gives CDR1 MNHEY, CDR2 SVGEGT. The CDR3 totals 13 residues. CDR3 in DNA: TGTGCCAGCGAATGGGGACTAAAAGAGACCCAGTACTTC. Its protein is CASEWGLKETQYF.

This clonotype was seen a handful of times. This sequence joins TRBV28 and TRBJ2-7; D not resolved. V lost 6 bases, J lost 7 bases, and 13 bases lay in between. The CDR3 runs to 12 residues. The germline V gene has CDR1 MDHEN and CDR2 SYDVKM. CDR3 in DNA: TGTGCCAGCAGCCAGTATAAGTGGGAGCAGTACTTC. It codes for CASSQYKWEQYF.

Regarding this clonotype: At one boundary the junction diverges from the germline segment, which might be a read error. The rearrangement joins TRBV6-5 to TRBJ2-5; 7 bases match TRBD2. CDR1 is MNHEY, CDR2 SVGAGI, per germline. The CDR3 has 14 amino acids. The DNA for the CDR3 is TGTACCAGCAGTTACTCCGGGGGGACGGAGACCCAGTACTTC. This translates into CTSSYSGGTETQYF.

This clonotype was counted only a few times. This may arise from a read error, as a much more abundant clone is one base away. This chain connects TRBV12-3 or TRBV12-4 to TRBJ2-3; D ambiguous. The CDR3 sequence is 13 residues long. The DNA of the CDR3 is TGTGCCAGCAGTTCACCAACAGCAGATACGCAGTGTTTT. Translation: CASSSPTADTQCF.

This clonotype came up a few times. The chain is built from TRBV7-9 and TRBJ1-2; TRBD1 aligns across 8 bases. CDR3 length: 16 residues. In germline, CDR1 is SEHNR, CDR2 FQNEAQ (reference sequence). Trimming removed 5 bases from V and 6 bases from J; junction bases left unmatched: 14. CDR3 amino acids: CASSPEVGQGGHGYTF. The DNA for the CDR3 is TGTGCCAGCAGCCCAGAGGTAGGACAGGGCGGCCATGGCTACACCTTC. Full variable domain (rest looked up from reference TRBV7-9 and TRBJ1-2): DTGVSQNPRHKITKRGQNVTFRCDPISEHNRLYWYRQTLGQGPEFLTYFQNEAQLEKSRLLSDRFSAERPKGSFSTLEIQRTEQGDSAMYLCASSPEVGQGGHGYTFGSGTRLTVV.